This entry features one TCR beta chain sequence. This sample was taken from a study of T cell responses to AZD1222 COVID-19 vaccine. The table came from immunoSEQ multiplex PCR; TCRdb's copy has only in-frame clones and leaves some out. Counted here are roughly 70,000 clones, roughly 85% occurring once; the ten biggest clones make up roughly 20%. V gave up 3 bases and J gave up 10 bases; unmatched junction bases: 6. Germline lookup yields CDR1 LGHDT and CDR2 YNNKEL (reference sequence). The CDR3 spans 15 residues. The V call is TRBV3-1 (or the pseudogene TRBV3-2), the J call TRBJ1-6; TRBD1 matches 10 bases. The clonotype was recovered from an adult in good health. The sample consisted of peripheral blood, taken on day 0 of AZD1222 vaccination. The CDR3 protein is CASSQEDRGRSPLHF. CDR3 DNA: TGTGCCAGCAGCCAGGAGGACAGGGGGAGGTCACCCCTCCACTTT.